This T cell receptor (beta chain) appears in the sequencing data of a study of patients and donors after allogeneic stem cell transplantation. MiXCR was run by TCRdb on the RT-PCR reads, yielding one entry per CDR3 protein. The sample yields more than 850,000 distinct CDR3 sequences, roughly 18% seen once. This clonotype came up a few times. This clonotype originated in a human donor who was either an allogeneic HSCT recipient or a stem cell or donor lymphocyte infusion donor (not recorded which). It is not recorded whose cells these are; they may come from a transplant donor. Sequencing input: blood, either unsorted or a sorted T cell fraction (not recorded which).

In DNA, the CDR3 is TGTGCCAGCAGCCCTTCGACAGGAGTGCAGTTCTTC. Residues: CASSPSTGVQFF. The gene calls are TRBV12-3 or TRBV12-4 and TRBJ2-1, with a possible D match to TRBD1 (6 bases). The V end was cut by 6 bases, the J end by 12 bases, with 15 bases between. This CDR3 contains 12 residues.